This passage covers 8 T cell receptor beta chains from one sample sequenced in a study of blood T cell repertoires in COVID-19. Sequencing used immunoSEQ multiplex PCR; TCRdb keeps in-frame clones, though not all of them. The sample records roughly 280,000 clones, 80% to 95% being singletons. The material sequenced was PBMCs or T cells enriched from blood (not recorded which). These receptors were taken from a man in his forties who had been exposed to COVID-19.

V gene TRBV18 combines with J gene TRBJ1-1, with 7 bases lining up with TRBD1. The CDR3 loop spans 15 amino acids. Looked up from germline, CDR1 is KGHSH and CDR2 is LQKENI. J gave up 0 bases and V 4 bases, and 5 bases lay outside the gene matches. The CDR3 DNA is TGTGCCAGCTCACGGACAGGCGGAATGAACACTGAAGCTTTCTTT. Protein: CASSRTGGMNTEAFF. The full variable domain, rest sourced from reference TRBV18 and TRBJ1-1, is NAGVMQNPRHLVRRRGQEARLRCSPMKGHSHVYWYRQLPEEGLKFMVYLQKENIIDESGMPKERFSAEFPKEGPSILRIQQVVRGDSAAYFCASSRTGGMNTEAFFGQGTRLTVV.

The chain employs TRBV24-1 and TRBJ2-1; D call uncertain. V lost 1 base and J lost 0, with 9 bases in between. This CDR3 spans 16 amino acids. The germline V gene encodes CDR1 KGHDR and CDR2 SFDVKD. CDR3 nucleotides: TGTGCCACCAGTGATTTTTCAGGAAACTCCTACAATGAGCAGTTCTTC. Translating gives CATSDFSGNSYNEQFF.

The CDR3, as DNA: TGCGCCAGCAGTGGCGGGAGGGCCGCCGGGGAGCTGTTTTTT. Protein sequence: CASSGGRAAGELFF. This chain uses TRBV10-1 with TRBJ2-2; 9 bases line up with TRBD2. This CDR3 is built from 14 residues. V gave up 4 bases and J gave up 6 bases; unmatched junction bases: 3. The germline V gene has CDR1 WNHNN and CDR2 SYGVQD (reference sequence).

The V gene is TRBV9, the J gene TRBJ2-1; 12 bases fit TRBD2. The CDR3 spans 18 residues. The germline gives CDR1 SGDLS, CDR2 YYNGEE. The V segment lost 0 bases and the J segment 7 bases; nucleotides outside the gene matches: 11. DNA for the CDR3: TGTGCCAGCAGCGTAGATCGACTAGCGGGAGTCTGGGGGAATGAGCAGTTCTTC. It yields the protein CASSVDRLAGVWGNEQFF.

This chain joins TRBV18 and TRBJ1-3; D gene uncertain. V was trimmed by 7 bases and J by 0 bases, leaving 13 bases between them. The CDR3 totals 15 residues. Germline loops: CDR1 KGHSH, CDR2 LQKENI. As DNA, the CDR3 is TGTGCCAGCTTATCTACCTTAAACTCTGGAAACACCATATATTTT. Translated, it gives CASLSTLNSGNTIYF.

The V and J genes are TRBV30 and TRBJ2-5; no clear D. Trimming pared 3 bases from V and 1 base from J, leaving 9 bases between. Per the germline V gene, CDR1 is GTSNPN and CDR2 is SVGIG (reference sequence). The CDR3 totals 13 residues. The CDR3 reads CAWRGYLQETQYF. The CDR3 DNA is TGTGCCTGGAGGGGCTACCTCCAAGAGACCCAGTACTTC.

In its sample, this clone was seen a few times. The chain couples TRBV28 to TRBJ1-5, with a possible D match to TRBD1 (6 bases). From germline, CDR1 is MDHEN and CDR2 SYDVKM. Trimming removed 6 bases from V and 2 bases from J, with 17 bases in between. This CDR3 is built from 16 residues. Written as DNA, the CDR3 is TGTGCCAGCAGGACCTACAGGGAGGGGGGCAATCAGCCCCAGCATTTT. Translated, it gives CASRTYREGGNQPQHF.

V usage is TRBV5-1 and J usage is TRBJ2-5; 7 bases match TRBD2. Looked up from germline, CDR1 is SGHRS and CDR2 is YFSETQ. This CDR3 contains 16 residues. Trimming cost V 0 bases and J 5 bases; bases outside gene matches: 10. CDR3 DNA sequence: TGCGCCAGCAGCTTGGCACTGGCGGGAGCGGCTGAGACCCAGTACTTC. This encodes CASSLALAGAAETQYF. The full variable domain, rest sourced from reference TRBV5-1 and TRBJ2-5, is KAGVTQTPRYLIKTRGQQVTLSCSPISGHRSVSWYQQTPGQGLQFLFEYFSETQRNKGNFPGRFSGRQFSNSRSEMNVSTLELGDSALYLCASSLALAGAAETQYFGPGTRLLVL.